The sequence of this T cell receptor beta chain was determined in a study of blood T cells in healthy people across ages. This clonotype was seen at least ten times. Antigen unknown. Points from the study as a whole: TCR beta diversity, measured per million T cells, fell in a roughly linear way with age.

The junction had 13 bases not matched to a gene; V was cut back by 5 bases and J by 2 bases. The CDR3 is 16 amino acids. CDR1 DFQATT and CDR2 SNEGSKA come from the germline V gene (reference sequence). It was with a sample-barcoded 5' primer and a J-beta primer mix that a second PCR of roughly 6 to 12 cycles was run. A 12-random-nucleotide template-switch adaptor tagged each cDNA molecule. TCRdb re-called the 5' RACE reads through MiXCR, storing one row per CDR3 protein. The sample records about 1.6 million distinct CDR3 sequences, about 35% being singletons. This sequence was found in a woman aged 25-40 years in good health. The sequencing sample was made of blood. The rearrangement links TRBV20-1 to TRBJ2-5; 8 bases match TRBD1. CDR3 amino acids: CSAHLLDRAFQETQYF. For the CDR3, the DNA is TGCAGTGCTCACTTATTGGACAGGGCGTTTCAAGAGACCCAGTACTTC.